This TCR beta chain stems from a study of CD8+ T cells in alopecia areata. The study's findings and limits: Clarity of TCR sharing across patients fell short of that in mice, possibly HLA-related.

Extraction of RNA preceded its reverse transcription into cDNA, which served as the sequencing template. Only in-frame clones appear in the TCRdb table, and some are missing; sequencing was by immunoSEQ multiplex PCR. The table lists 150,000 or so clones, 45% to 60% of them singletons. CDR3 length: 14 amino acids. Germline V gene sequence: CDR1 MNHEY, CDR2 SMNVEV (reference sequence). The V and J ends lost 7 bases and 3 bases respectively, with 15 bases between them. Of note for this clone: Antigen: not known.

Cell sorting was applied to PBMCs, and CD4+ and CD8+ T cells were collected. The chain links TRBV27 to TRBJ1-2; unclear D gene. The material sequenced was CD4+ T cells sorted from blood. The receptor was derived from a human donor in good health. The CDR3: CASNPDGGDYGYTF. In DNA, the CDR3 is TGTGCCAGCAACCCGGACGGCGGGGACTATGGCTACACCTTC.